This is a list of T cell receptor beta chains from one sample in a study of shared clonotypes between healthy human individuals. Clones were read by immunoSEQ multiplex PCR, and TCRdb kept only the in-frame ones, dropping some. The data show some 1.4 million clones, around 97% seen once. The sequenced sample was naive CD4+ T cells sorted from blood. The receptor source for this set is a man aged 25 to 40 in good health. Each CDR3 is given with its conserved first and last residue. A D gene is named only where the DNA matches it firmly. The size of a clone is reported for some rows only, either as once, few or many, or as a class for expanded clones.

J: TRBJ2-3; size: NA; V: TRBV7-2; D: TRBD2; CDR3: CASSFSGRSTDTQYF; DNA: TGTGCCAGCAGTTTTAGCGGGAGGAGCACAGATACGCAGTATTTT
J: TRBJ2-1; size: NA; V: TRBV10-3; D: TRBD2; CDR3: CAISFSSGIYNEQFF; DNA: TGTGCCATCAGTTTTTCTAGCGGGATTTACAATGAGCAGTTCTTC
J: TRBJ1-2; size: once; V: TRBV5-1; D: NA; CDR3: CASSLAGGNGYTF; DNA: TGCGCCAGCAGCTTGGCGGGAGGGAATGGCTACACCTTC
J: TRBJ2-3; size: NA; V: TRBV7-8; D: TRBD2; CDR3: CASSPLGRAGRTDTQYF; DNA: TGTGCCAGCAGTCCCTTGGGGAGAGCGGGACGCACAGATACGCAGTATTTT
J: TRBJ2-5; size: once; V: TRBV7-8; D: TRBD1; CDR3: CASSLVGQGAETQYF; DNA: TGTGCCAGCAGCTTAGTGGGGCAGGGGGCAGAGACCCAGTACTTC
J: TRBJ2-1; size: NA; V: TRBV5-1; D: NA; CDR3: CASSQWNNEQFF; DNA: TGCGCCAGCAGTCAGTGGAACAATGAGCAGTTCTTC
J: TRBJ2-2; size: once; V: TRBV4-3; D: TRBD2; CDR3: CASSQDHSGLSGGELFF; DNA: TGCGCCAGCAGCCAAGATCACTCGGGACTATCGGGCGGGGAGCTGTTTTTT
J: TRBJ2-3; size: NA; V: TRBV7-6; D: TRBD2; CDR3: CASSLAGLPSSDTQYF; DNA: TGTGCCAGCAGCTTAGCGGGACTACCTTCCTCAGATACGCAGTATTTT
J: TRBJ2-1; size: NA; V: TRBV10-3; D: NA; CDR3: CAIGSGFYNEQFF; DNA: TGTGCCATCGGCAGCGGGTTCTACAATGAGCAGTTCTTC
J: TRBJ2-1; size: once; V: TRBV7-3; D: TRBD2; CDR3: CASSPGLASYNEQFF; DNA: TGTGCCAGCAGCCCGGGACTAGCGAGCTACAATGAGCAGTTCTTC
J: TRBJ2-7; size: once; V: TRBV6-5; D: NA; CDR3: CASSYSTIRTSEQYF; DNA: TGTGCCAGCAGTTACTCGACCATCAGGACCTCCGAGCAGTACTTC
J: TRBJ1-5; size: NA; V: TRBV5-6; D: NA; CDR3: CASSWARENNQPQHF; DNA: TGTGCCAGCAGCTGGGCCCGGGAGAACAATCAGCCCCAGCATTTT
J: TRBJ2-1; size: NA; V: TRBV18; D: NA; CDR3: CASSRAGDPYNEQFF; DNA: TGTGCCAGCTCACGAGCCGGAGACCCATACAATGAGCAGTTCTTC
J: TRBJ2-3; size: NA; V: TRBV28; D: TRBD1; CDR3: CASFGTGYSDTQYF; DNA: TGTGCCTCATTCGGGACAGGGTACTCGGATACGCAGTATTTT
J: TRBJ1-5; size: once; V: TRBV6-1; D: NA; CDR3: CASAGWSSNQPQHF; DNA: TGTGCCAGCGCAGGGTGGAGTAGCAATCAGCCCCAGCATTTT
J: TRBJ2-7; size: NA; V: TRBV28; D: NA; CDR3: CASSPSSGQFRSYEQYF; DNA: TGTGCCAGCAGCCCTTCTTCCGGTCAATTCAGGTCCTACGAGCAGTACTTC
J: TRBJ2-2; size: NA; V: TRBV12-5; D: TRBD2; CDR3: CASAPSGRGTGELFF; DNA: TGTGCTAGTGCCCCCAGCGGGAGGGGTACCGGGGAGCTGTTTTTT
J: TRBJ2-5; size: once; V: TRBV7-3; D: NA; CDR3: CASSPTGRGETQYF; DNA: TGTGCCAGCAGCCCAACTGGTCGTGGAGAGACCCAGTACTTC
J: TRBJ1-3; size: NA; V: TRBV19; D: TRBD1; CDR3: CASRTRGQQLTSSGNTIYF; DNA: TGTGCCAGTAGGACCCGGGGACAGCAGCTAACTAGCTCTGGAAACACCATATATTTT
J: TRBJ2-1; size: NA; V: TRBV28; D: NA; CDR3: CASGVVMHNEQFF; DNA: TGTGCCAGCGGGGTCGTTATGCACAATGAGCAGTTCTTC
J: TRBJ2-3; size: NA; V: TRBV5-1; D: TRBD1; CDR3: CASFGPDRKDTQYF; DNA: TGCGCCAGCTTCGGTCCGGACAGGAAAGATACGCAGTATTTT
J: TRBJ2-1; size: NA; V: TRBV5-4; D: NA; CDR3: CASSPLRGGRHNEQFF; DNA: TGTGCCAGCAGCCCCTTGAGGGGAGGAAGGCACAATGAGCAGTTCTTC
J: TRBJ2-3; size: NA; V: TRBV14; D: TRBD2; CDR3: CASSQDLAGTSGRAKDTQYF; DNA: TGTGCCAGCAGCCAAGATCTCGCCGGGACTAGCGGGAGGGCCAAAGATACGCAGTATTTT
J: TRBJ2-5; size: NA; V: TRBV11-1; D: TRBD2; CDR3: CASSLFAGEETQYF; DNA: TGTGCCAGCAGCTTATTTGCGGGAGAGGAGACCCAGTACTTC
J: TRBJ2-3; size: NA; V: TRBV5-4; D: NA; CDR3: CASSLRTGDTDTQYF; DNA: TGTGCCAGCAGCTTGCGAACGGGGGACACAGATACGCAGTATTTT
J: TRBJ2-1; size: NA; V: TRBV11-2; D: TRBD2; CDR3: CASSSLARSYNEQFF; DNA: TGTGCCAGCAGCTCACTAGCGCGCTCCTACAATGAGCAGTTCTTC
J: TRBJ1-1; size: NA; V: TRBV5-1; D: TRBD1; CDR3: CASSLRQGEGNTEAFF; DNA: TGCGCCAGCAGCCTCCGACAGGGCGAGGGGAACACTGAAGCTTTCTTT
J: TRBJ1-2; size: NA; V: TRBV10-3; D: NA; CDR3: CAISESNGPGGYTF; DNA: TGTGCCATCAGTGAGTCGAACGGCCCAGGTGGCTACACCTTC
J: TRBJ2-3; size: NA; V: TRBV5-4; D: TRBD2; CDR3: CASSFGLVADTQYF; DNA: TGTGCCAGCAGCTTCGGACTAGTGGCAGATACGCAGTATTTT
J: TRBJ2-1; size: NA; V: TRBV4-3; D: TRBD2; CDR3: CASSQEIPGGSYNEQFF; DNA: TGCGCCAGCAGCCAAGAAATTCCGGGGGGTTCCTACAATGAGCAGTTCTTC
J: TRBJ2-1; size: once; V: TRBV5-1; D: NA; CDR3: CASSPGTIYNEQFF; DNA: TGCGCCAGCAGCCCGGGAACCATCTACAATGAGCAGTTCTTC
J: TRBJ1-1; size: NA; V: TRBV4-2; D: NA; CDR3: CASSQERTEAFF; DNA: TGTGCCAGCAGCCAGGAGCGGACTGAAGCTTTCTTT
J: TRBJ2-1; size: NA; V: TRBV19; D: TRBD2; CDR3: CASETRGGTNEQFF; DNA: TGTGCCAGCGAAACGAGGGGAGGGACTAATGAGCAGTTCTTC
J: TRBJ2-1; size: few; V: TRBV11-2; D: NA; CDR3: CASSLSFVRGEQFF; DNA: TGTGCCAGCAGCTTAAGTTTCGTCCGGGGTGAGCAGTTCTTC
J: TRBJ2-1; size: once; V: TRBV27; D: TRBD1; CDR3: CASSKGQGFNNEQFF; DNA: TGTGCCAGCAGTAAAGGACAGGGCTTCAACAATGAGCAGTTCTTC
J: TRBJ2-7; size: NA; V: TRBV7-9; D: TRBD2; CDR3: CASSSGLAGVSRYEQYF; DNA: TGTGCCAGCAGCTCAGGACTAGCGGGAGTTTCGCGGTACGAGCAGTACTTC
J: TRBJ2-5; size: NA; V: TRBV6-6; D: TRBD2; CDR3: CASSYGAGATGETQYF; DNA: TGTGCCAGCAGTTATGGAGCGGGAGCCACGGGAGAGACCCAGTACTTC
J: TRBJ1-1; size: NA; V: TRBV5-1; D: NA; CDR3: CASRRGGENTEAFF; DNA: TGCGCCAGCCGTCGCGGAGGTGAGAACACTGAAGCTTTCTTT
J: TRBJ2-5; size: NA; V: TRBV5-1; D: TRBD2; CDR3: CASSWLPTGGLETQYF; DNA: TGCGCCAGCAGCTGGCTTCCGACGGGAGGCTTAGAGACCCAGTACTTC
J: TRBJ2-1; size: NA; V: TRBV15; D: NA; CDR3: CATSSSSRLLLFF; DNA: TGTGCCACCAGCAGTAGCAGCCGCCTGTTGCTGTTCTTC
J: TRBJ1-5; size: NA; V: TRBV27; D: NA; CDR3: CASRPGVNQPQHF; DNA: TGTGCCAGCAGGCCGGGGGTTAATCAGCCCCAGCATTTT
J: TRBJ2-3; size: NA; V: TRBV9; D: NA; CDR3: CASSVMSVREDTQYF; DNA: TGTGCCAGCAGCGTAATGTCGGTCCGCGAAGATACGCAGTATTTT